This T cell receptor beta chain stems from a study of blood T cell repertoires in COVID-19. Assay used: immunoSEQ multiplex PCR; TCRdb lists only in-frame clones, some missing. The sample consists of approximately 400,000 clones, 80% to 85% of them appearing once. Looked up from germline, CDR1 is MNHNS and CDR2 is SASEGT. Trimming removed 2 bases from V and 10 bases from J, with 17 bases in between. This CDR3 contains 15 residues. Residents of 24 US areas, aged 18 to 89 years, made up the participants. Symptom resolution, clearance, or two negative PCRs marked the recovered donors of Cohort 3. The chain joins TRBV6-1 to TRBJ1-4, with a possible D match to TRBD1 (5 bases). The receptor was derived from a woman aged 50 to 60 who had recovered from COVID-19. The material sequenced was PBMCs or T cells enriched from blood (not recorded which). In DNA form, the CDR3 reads TGTGCCAGCAGTGAAACGTCCGGGGGTCCTGGAAAACTGTTTTTT. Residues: CASSETSGGPGKLFF.